The present T cell receptor (beta chain) was sequenced within a study of OX40 agonist ivuxolimab in advanced cancers. In the study overall: Patients treated during dose escalation were battling hepatocellular carcinoma, melanoma, renal cell or head and neck cancer. Having had anti-PD-1, anti-PD-L1 or anti-CTLA-4 therapy before was allowed, and around 39% had some.

General study findings and limits: Expanded clones were, on average, more numerous in CD8+ T cells than in CD4+.

Blood got drawn at baseline, again on cycle 4 day 1, and then on cycle 7 day 1. This table comes from immunoSEQ multiplex PCR, and its TCRdb copy is limited to in-frame clones, with some not included. The table lists approximately 90,000 clones, approximately 90% of them singletons. About this clone itself: No antigen is known for it.

CDR3 length: 15 residues. Looked up from germline, CDR1 is LGHNA and CDR2 is YSLEER. V lost 4 bases and J lost 3; bases outside the gene matches: 9. Here the sequenced sample was CD4+ or CD8+ T cells sorted from blood, taken in a trial of the OX40 agonist ivuxolimab. The TCR sequence derives from an adult with an advanced solid tumor such as melanoma, head and neck, liver or kidney cancer. The chain carries TRBV4-3 and TRBJ2-7, with 7 bases lining up with TRBD2. DNA of the CDR3: TGCGCCAGCAGCCCAAACGGGGGGATGGGCTACGAGCAGTACTTC. This encodes CASSPNGGMGYEQYF.